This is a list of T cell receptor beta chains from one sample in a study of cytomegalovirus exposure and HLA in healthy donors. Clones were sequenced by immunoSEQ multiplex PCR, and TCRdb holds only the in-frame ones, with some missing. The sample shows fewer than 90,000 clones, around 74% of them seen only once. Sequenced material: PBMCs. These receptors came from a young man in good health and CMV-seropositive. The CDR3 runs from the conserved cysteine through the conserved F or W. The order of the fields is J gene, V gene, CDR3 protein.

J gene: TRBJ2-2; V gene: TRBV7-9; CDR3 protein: CASQGGAANTGELFF
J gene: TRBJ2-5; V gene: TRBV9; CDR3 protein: CASSEAGGPGETQYF
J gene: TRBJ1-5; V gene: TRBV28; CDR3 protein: CASSPYKSGNQPQHF
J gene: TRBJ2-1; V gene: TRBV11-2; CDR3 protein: CASSRRDGSSYNEQFF
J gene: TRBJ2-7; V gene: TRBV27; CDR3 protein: CASSSGQGLYEQYF
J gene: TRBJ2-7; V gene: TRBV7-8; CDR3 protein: CASSPPGQGFFVDSYEQYF
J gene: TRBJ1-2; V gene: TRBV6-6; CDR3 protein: CASQGALGRNYGYTF
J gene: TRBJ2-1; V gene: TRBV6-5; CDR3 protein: CASSTTRLSNNEQFF
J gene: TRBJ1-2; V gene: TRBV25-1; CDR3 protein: CASGRGAYGYTF
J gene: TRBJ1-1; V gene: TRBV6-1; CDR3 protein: CASTVGLSPEAFF
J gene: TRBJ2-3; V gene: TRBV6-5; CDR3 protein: CASRLRGAGTDTQYF
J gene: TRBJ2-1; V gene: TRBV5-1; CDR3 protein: CASSWTSGVRNEQFF
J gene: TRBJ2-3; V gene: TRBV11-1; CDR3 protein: CASSWTGVGATDTQYF
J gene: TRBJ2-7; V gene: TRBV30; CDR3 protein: CAWSGQASTYEQYF
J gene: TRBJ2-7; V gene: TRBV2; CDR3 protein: CASNPGGIYEQYF
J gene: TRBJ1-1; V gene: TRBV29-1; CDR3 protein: CSVEDLPRGTEAFF
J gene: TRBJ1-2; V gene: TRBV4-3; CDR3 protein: CASSPARGRDGYTF
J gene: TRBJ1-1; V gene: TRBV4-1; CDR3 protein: CASSSQGGGTEAFF
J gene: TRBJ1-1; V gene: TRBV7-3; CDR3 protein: CASSRSTGGAEAFF
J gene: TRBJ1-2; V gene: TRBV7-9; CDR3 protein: CASSLVWAESYGYTF
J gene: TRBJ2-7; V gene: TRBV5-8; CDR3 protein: CATRRMGLSSYEQYF
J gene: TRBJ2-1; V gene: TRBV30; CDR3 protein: CASPGQGTYNEQFF